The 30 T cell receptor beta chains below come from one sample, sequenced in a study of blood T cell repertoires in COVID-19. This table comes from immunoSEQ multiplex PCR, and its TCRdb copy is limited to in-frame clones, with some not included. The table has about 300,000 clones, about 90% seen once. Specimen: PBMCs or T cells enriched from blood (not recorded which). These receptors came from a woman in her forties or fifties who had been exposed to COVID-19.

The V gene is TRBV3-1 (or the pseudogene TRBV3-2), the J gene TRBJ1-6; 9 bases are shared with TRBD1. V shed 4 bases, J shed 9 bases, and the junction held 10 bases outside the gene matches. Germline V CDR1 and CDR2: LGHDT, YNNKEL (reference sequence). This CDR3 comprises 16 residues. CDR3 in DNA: TGTGCCAGCAGCCTACCGGGACAGGGAATAGGTTCACCCCTCCACTTT. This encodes CASSLPGQGIGSPLHF.

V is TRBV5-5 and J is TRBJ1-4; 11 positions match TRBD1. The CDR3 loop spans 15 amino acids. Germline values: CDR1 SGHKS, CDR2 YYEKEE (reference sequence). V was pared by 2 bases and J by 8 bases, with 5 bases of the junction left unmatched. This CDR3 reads CASSFRGQGEEKLFF. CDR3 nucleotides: TGTGCCAGCAGCTTTAGGGGACAGGGGGAAGAAAAACTGTTTTTT.

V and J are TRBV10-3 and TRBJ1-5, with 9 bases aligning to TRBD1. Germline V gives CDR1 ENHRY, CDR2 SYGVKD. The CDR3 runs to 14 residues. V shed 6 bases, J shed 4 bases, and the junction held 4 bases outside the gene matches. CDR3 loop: CAISTDRGNQPQHF. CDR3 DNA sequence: TGTGCCATCAGCACTGACAGGGGGAATCAGCCCCAGCATTTT.

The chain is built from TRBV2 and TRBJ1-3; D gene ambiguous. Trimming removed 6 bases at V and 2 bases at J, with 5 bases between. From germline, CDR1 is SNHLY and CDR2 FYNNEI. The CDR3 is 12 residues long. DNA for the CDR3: TGTGCCAGCAGACCAGCTGGAAACACCATATATTTT. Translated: CASRPAGNTIYF.

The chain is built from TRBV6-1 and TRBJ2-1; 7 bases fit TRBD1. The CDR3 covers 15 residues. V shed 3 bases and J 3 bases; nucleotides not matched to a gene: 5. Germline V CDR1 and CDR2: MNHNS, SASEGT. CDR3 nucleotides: TGTGCCAGCAGTGATTCTTACAGGGGCTACAATGAGCAGTTCTTC. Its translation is CASSDSYRGYNEQFF.

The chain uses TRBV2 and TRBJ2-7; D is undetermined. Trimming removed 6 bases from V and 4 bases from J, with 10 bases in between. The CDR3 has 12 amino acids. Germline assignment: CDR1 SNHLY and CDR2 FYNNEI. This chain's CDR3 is CASSADRYEQYF. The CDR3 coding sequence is TGTGCCAGCAGCGCGGATCGATACGAGCAGTACTTC. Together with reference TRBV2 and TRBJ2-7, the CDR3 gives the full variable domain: EPEVTQTPSHQVTQMGQEVILRCVPISNHLYFYWYRQILGQKVEFLVSFYNNEISEKSEIFDDQFSVERPDGSNFTLKIRSTKLEDSAMYFCASSADRYEQYFGPGTRLTVT.

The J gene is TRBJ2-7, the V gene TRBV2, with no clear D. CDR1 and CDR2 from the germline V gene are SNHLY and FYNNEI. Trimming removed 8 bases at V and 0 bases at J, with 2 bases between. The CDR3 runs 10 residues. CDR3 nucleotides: TGTGCCAGCTACTCCTACGAGCAGTACTTC. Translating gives CASYSYEQYF.

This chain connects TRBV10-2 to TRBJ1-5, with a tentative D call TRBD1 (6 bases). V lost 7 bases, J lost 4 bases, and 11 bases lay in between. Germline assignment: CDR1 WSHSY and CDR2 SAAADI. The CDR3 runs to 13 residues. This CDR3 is CASTDRSNQPQHF. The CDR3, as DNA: TGCGCCAGCACAGACAGGTCAAATCAGCCCCAGCATTTT.

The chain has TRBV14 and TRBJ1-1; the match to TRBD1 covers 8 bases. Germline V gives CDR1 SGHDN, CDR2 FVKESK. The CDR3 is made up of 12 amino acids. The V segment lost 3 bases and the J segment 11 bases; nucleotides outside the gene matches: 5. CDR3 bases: TGTGCCAGCAGCCAGCCGGACAGGGTGGCTTTCTTT. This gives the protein CASSQPDRVAFF. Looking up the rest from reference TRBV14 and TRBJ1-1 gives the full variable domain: EAGVTQFPSHSVIEKGQTVTLRCDPISGHDNLYWYRRVMGKEIKFLLHFVKESKQDESGMPNNRFLAERTGGTYSTLKVQPAELEDSGVYFCASSQPDRVAFFGQGTRLTVV.

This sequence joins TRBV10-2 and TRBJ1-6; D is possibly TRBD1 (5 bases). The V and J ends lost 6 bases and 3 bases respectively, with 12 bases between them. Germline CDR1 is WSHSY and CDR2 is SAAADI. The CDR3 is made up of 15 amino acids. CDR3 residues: CASRHHDSYNSPLHF. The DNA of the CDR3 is TGCGCCAGCAGACACCATGACAGCTATAATTCACCCCTCCACTTT.

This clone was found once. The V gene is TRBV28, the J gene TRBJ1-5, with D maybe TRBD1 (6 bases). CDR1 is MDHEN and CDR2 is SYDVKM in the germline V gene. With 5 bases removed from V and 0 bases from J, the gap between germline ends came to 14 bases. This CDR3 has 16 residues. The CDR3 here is CASSTYPDSSNQPQHF. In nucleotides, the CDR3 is TGTGCCAGCAGTACCTATCCGGACAGTAGCAATCAGCCCCAGCATTTT.

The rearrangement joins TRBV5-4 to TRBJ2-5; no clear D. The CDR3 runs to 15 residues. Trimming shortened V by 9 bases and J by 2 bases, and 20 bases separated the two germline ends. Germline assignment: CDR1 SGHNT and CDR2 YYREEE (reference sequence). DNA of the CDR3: TGTGCCATCTCCATTGGGCCGACGTTTCAAGAGACCCAGTACTTC. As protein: CAISIGPTFQETQYF.

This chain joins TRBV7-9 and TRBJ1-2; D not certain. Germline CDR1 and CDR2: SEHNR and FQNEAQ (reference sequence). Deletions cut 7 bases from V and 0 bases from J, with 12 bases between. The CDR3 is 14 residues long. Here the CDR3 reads CASTSSGANYGYTF. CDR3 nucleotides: TGTGCCAGCACCTCCTCTGGAGCTAACTATGGCTACACCTTC.

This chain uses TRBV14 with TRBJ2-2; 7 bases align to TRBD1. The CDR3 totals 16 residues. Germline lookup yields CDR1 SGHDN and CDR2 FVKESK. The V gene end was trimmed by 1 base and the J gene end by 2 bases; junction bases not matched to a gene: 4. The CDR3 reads CASSQVPGGNTGELFF. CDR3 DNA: TGTGCCAGCAGCCAAGTTCCAGGGGGTAACACCGGGGAGCTGTTTTTT.

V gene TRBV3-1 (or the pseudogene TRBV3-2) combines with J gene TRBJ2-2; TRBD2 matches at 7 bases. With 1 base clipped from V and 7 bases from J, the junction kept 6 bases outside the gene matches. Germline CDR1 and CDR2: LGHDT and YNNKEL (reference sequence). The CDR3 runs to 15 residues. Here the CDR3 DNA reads TGTGCCAGCAGCCAAGTTAGTCTAGCGGTCGGGGAGCTGTTTTTT. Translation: CASSQVSLAVGELFF.

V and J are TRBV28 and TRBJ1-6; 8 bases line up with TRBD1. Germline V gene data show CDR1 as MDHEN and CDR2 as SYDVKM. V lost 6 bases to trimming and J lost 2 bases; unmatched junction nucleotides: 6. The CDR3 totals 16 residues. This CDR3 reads CASSYTTGAYNSPLHF. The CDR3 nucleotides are TGTGCCAGCAGCTACACGACAGGGGCCTATAATTCACCCCTCCACTTT.

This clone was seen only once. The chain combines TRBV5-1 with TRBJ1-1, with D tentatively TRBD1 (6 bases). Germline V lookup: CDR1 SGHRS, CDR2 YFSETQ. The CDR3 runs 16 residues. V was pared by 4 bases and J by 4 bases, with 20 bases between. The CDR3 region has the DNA TGCGCCAGCAGCACCAAATCCACAGGGTCAGGCACTGAAGCTTTCTTT. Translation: CASSTKSTGSGTEAFF.

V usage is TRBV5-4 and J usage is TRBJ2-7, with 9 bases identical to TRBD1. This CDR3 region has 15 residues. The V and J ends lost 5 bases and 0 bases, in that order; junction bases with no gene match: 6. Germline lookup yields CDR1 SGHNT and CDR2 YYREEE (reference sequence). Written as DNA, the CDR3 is TGTGCCAGCAGTCGGGACAGGGAGTACTCCTACGAGCAGTACTTC. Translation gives CASSRDREYSYEQYF.

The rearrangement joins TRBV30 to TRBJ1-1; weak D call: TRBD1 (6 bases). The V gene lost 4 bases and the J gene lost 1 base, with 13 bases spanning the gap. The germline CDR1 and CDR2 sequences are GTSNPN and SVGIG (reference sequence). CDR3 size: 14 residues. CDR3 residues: CAWNRGGSNTEAFF. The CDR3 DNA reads TGTGCCTGGAATAGGGGGGGGTCGAACACTGAAGCTTTCTTT.

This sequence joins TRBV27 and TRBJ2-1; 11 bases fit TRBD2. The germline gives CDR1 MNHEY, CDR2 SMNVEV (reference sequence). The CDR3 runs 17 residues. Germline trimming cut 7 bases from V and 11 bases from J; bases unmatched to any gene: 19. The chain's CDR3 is CASTGRYSGGELFQQFF. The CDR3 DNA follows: TGTGCCAGCACTGGACGCTATAGCGGGGGGGAACTGTTTCAGCAGTTCTTC.

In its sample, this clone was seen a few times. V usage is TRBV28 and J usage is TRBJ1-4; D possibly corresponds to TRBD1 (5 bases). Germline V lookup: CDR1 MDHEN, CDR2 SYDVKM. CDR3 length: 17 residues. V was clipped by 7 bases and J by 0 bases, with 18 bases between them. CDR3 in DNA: TGTGCCAGCACGCAGGCGGGGGAACCTGCAACTAATGAAAAACTGTTTTTT. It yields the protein CASTQAGEPATNEKLFF.

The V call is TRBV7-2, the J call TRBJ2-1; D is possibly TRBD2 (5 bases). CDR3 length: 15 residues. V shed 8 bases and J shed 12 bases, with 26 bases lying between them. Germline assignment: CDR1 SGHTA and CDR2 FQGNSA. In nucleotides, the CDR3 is TGTGCCAGCCTGTGGTTTGGGCGACGGGGAATGGTGCAGTTCTTC. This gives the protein CASLWFGRRGMVQFF.

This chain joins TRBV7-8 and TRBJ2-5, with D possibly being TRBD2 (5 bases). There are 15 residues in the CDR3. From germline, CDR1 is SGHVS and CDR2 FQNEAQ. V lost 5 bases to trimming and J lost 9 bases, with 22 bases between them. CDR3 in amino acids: CASSPRWEREAAQYF. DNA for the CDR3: TGTGCCAGCAGCCCCAGATGGGAGCGAGAAGCGGCCCAGTACTTC.

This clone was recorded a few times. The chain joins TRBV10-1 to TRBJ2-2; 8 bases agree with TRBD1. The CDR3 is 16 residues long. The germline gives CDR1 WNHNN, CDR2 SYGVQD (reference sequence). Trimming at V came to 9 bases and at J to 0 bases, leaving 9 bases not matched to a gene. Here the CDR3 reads CARSTPGQANTGELFF. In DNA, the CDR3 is TGCGCCAGAAGTACTCCGGGACAGGCGAACACCGGGGAGCTGTTTTTT.

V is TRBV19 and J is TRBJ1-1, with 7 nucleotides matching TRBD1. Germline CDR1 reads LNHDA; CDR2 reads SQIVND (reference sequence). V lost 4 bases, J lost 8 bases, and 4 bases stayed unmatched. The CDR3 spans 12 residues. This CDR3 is CASSTNRGEAFF. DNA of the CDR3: TGTGCCAGTAGTACAAACAGGGGAGAAGCTTTCTTT. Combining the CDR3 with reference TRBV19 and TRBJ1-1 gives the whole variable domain DGGITQSPKYLFRKEGQNVTLSCEQNLNHDAMYWYRQDPGQGLRLIYYSQIVNDFQKGDIAEGYSVSREKKESFPLTVTSAQKNPTAFYLCASSTNRGEAFFGQGTRLTVV.

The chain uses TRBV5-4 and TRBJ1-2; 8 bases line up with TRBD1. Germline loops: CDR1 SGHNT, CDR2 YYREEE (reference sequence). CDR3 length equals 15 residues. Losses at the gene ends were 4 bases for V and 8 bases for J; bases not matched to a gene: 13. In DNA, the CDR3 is TGTGCCAGCAGCACGGAACAGGGGACAGGAGGCGGCTACACCTTC. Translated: CASSTEQGTGGGYTF.

The CDR3 nucleotides are TGTGCCAGCAGCCCATACAGGGTCGGCTCTGGAAACACCATATATTTT. It codes for CASSPYRVGSGNTIYF. V gene TRBV4-2 combines with J gene TRBJ1-3, with D possibly being TRBD1 (6 bases). Germline CDR1 and CDR2: LGHNA and YNFKEQ. This CDR3 has 16 amino acids. The V end lost 4 bases, the J end lost 0 bases, and 13 bases lay between the germline ends.

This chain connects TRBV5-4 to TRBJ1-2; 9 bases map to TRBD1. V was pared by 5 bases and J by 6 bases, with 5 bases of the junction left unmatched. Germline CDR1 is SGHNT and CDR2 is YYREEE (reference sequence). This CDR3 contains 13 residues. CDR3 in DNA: TGTGCCAGCAGATACAGGGGGCTCGATGGCTACACCTTC. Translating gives CASRYRGLDGYTF. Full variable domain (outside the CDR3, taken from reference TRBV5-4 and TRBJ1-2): ETGVTQSPTHLIKTRGQQVTLRCSSQSGHNTVSWYQQALGQGPQFIFQYYREEENGRGNFPPRFSGLQFPNYSSELNVNALELDDSALYLCASRYRGLDGYTFGSGTRLTVV.

CDR3 coding DNA: TGTGCCAGCAGTAGGGAGACCAGCGAAGAGACCCAGTACTTC. It is translated as CASSRETSEETQYF. The chain couples TRBV2 to TRBJ2-5; possible D gene TRBD2, 5 bases. The length of the CDR3 is 14 residues. Germline CDR1 and CDR2: SNHLY and FYNNEI. V was clipped by 5 bases and J by 3 bases, with 13 bases between them.

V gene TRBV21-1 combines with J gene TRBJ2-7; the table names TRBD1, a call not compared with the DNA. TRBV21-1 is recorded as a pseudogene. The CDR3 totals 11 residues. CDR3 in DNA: TGTGCCAGCAGGCAGTCGTACGAGCAGTACTTC. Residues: CASRQSYEQYF.